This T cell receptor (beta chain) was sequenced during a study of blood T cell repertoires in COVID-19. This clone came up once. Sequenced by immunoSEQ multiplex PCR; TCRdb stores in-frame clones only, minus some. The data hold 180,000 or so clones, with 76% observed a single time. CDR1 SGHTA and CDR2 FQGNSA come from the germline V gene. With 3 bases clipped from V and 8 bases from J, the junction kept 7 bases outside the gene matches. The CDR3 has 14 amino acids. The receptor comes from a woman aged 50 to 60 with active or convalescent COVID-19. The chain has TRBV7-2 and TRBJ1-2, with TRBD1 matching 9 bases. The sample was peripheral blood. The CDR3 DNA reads TGTGCCAGCAGCTTTAGGGACAGGGTGGAGGGCTACACCTTC. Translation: CASSFRDRVEGYTF.